Presented here are 2 T cell receptor beta chains from one specimen sequenced in a study of OX40 agonist ivuxolimab in advanced cancers. Profiling relied on immunoSEQ multiplex PCR, and the TCRdb table lists in-frame clones only, not all of them. In the table there are approximately 16,000 clones, around 79% of which are singletons. The material was CD4+ or CD8+ T cells sorted from blood, obtained in a trial of the OX40 agonist ivuxolimab. The receptors stem from an adult with an advanced solid tumor such as melanoma, head and neck, liver or kidney cancer.

The chain combines TRBV6-5 with TRBJ2-1; no firm D call. V shed 2 bases and J shed 9 bases, with 8 bases lying between them. The CDR3 has 12 residues. Germline V gene lookup returns CDR1 MNHEY and CDR2 SVGAGI. Here the CDR3 reads CASSYVRGEQFF. CDR3 nucleotides: TGTGCCAGCAGTTACGTACGAGGTGAGCAGTTCTTC.

This chain joins TRBV5-4 and TRBJ2-7; TRBD1 aligns across 8 bases. This CDR3 has 13 residues. CDR1 is SGHNT, CDR2 YYREEE, per germline (reference sequence). J lost 11 bases, V lost 1 base, and 8 bases had no gene match. The CDR3 sequence is CASSLSPGQDEYF. CDR3 in DNA: TGTGCCAGCAGCTTGTCACCGGGACAGGATGAGTACTTC.